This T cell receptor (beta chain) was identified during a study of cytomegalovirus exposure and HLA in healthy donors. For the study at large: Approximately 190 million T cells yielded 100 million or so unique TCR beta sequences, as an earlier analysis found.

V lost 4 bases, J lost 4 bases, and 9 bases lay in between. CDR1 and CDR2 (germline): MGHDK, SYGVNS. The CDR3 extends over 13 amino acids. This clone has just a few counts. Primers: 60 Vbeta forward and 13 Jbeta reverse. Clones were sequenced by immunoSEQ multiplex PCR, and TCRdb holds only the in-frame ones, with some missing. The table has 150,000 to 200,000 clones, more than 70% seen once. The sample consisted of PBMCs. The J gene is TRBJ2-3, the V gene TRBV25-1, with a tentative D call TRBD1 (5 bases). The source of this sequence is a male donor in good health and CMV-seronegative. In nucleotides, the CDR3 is TGTGCCAGCAGTGTCAGGGCTCCAGATACGCAGTATTTT. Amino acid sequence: CASSVRAPDTQYF.